The 32 T cell receptor beta chains given below trace back to one sample, sequenced in a study of human T cells and chemical hapten exposure. Documented time point: patch test 2, 6 weeks after DPC sensitization. Described treatment: therapeutic diphenylcyclopropenone sensitization with weekly scalp DPC. TCRdb recomputed calls from the RACE reads with MiXCR, one row per CDR3 protein. Of over 100,000 distinct CDR3 sequences detected, roughly 9% appear once; the ten largest clones hold approximately 3%. The sample in question was whole blood, obtained in connection with sensitization to the hapten diphenylcyclopropenone (DPC). These TCRs come from a woman aged 40 to 49 with alopecia areata. Some clones in this sample may be carry-over from other donors' samples.

Notes on this clonotype: A much larger clone differs from this one at a single base, so this may be a read error. The chain has TRBV19 and TRBJ2-1; 7 bases line up with TRBD1. The germline V gene has CDR1 LNHDA and CDR2 SQIVND (reference sequence). The CDR3 sequence is 14 residues long. In nucleotides, the CDR3 is TGTGCCAGTACCTCCCCAGGGACAGCCAATGAGCAGATCTTC. Protein product: CASTSPGTANEQIF.

This clonotype was counted at least ten times. The V gene is TRBV15, the J gene TRBJ1-3, with no clear D. In germline, CDR1 is LNHNV, CDR2 YYDKDF (reference sequence). Trimming stripped 8 bases from V and 0 bases from J, with 14 bases between. There are 15 residues in the CDR3. The chain's CDR3 is CATHRRPDSGNTIYF. For the CDR3, the DNA is TGTGCCACCCACCGGAGGCCTGACTCTGGAAACACCATATATTTT. Looking up the rest from reference TRBV15 and TRBJ1-3 gives the full variable domain: DAMVIQNPRYQVTQFGKPVTLSCSQTLNHNVMYWYQQKSSQAPKLLFHYYDKDFNNEADTPDNFQSRRPNTSFCFLDIRSPGLGDTAMYLCATHRRPDSGNTIYFGEGSWLTVV.

This clonotype showed up many times. The V and J genes are TRBV7-2 and TRBJ2-5, with 12 bases lining up with TRBD1. Germline V gene lookup returns CDR1 SGHTA and CDR2 FQGNSA. The CDR3 length is 15 residues. Germline trimming cut 4 bases from V and 1 base from J; bases unmatched to any gene: 1. CDR3 protein: CASSWDRGRQETQYF. The CDR3 nucleotides read TGTGCCAGCAGCTGGGACAGGGGGCGCCAAGAGACCCAGTACTTC.

The chain links TRBV12-3 or TRBV12-4 to TRBJ1-2; TRBD1 agrees at 9 bases. The CDR3 covers 14 residues. The ends lost 5 bases at V and 7 bases at J; junction bases unmatched: 8. CDR3 amino acids: CASSRDRVGSGYTF. CDR3 sequence (DNA): TGTGCCAGCAGTCGGGACAGGGTCGGTTCTGGCTACACCTTC.

The chain carries TRBV7-9 and TRBJ1-2; no clear D. V gave up 2 bases and J gave up 1 base, with 8 bases separating them. The CDR3 extends over 14 amino acids. Germline V lookup: CDR1 SEHNR, CDR2 FQNEAQ (reference sequence). The DNA for the CDR3 is TGTGCCAGCAGCTTAAGCCCGGTTAACTATGGCTACACCTTC. It codes for CASSLSPVNYGYTF.

The chain employs TRBV5-1 and TRBJ1-2, with D uncertain. CDR1 and CDR2 from the germline V gene are SGHRS and YFSETQ. The V end lost 0 bases, the J end lost 4 bases, and 10 bases lay between the germline ends. The CDR3 consists of 14 residues. As DNA, the CDR3 is TGCGCCAGCAGCTTGGAGGTAGTCAGCTATGGCTACACCTTC. Residues: CASSLEVVSYGYTF.

This clonotype was counted a single time. The rearrangement uses TRBV5-1 and TRBJ2-5; 9 bases align to TRBD2. V lost 3 bases and J lost 6; bases outside the gene matches: 6. This CDR3 has 14 amino acids. The germline CDR1 and CDR2 sequences are SGHRS and YFSETQ. CDR3 DNA: TGCGCCAGCAGCTCACGACTAGCGGTAAAGACCCAGTACTTC. This codes for CASSSRLAVKTQYF. The full variable domain, in which reference TRBV5-1 and TRBJ2-5 provide the parts outside the CDR3, is KAGVTQTPRYLIKTRGQQVTLSCSPISGHRSVSWYQQTPGQGLQFLFEYFSETQRNKGNFPGRFSGRQFSNSRSEMNVSTLELGDSALYLCASSSRLAVKTQYFGPGTRLLVL.

There are many counts of this clonotype. The chain is built from TRBV7-2 and TRBJ2-3; the match to TRBD2 covers 10 bases. Germline-derived CDR1 and CDR2 are SGHTA and FQGNSA. This CDR3 region has 15 residues. Trimming took 6 bases from V and 6 from J; bases not matched to a gene: 9. DNA of the CDR3: TGTGCCAGCAGTTCAGCGGGGGGGGTTCAGGATACGCAGTATTTT. This sequence encodes CASSSAGGVQDTQYF.

The chain's CDR3 is CASTDTSNEKLFF. The CDR3 nucleotides are TGCGCCAGCACGGACACCTCTAATGAAAAACTGTTTTTT. This chain uses TRBV5-1 with TRBJ1-4; possible D gene TRBD1, 5 bases. Deletions cut 6 bases from V and 3 bases from J, with 9 bases between. The CDR3 consists of 13 residues. CDR1 SGHRS and CDR2 YFSETQ come from the germline V gene.

J is TRBJ2-3 and V is TRBV7-9; 13 nucleotides match TRBD2. Trimming cost V 4 bases and J 4 bases; bases outside gene matches: 11. The CDR3 spans 18 residues. In germline, CDR1 is SEHNR, CDR2 FQNEAQ (reference sequence). CDR3 region: CASSSHSGLAGASDTQYF. CDR3 sequence (DNA): TGTGCCAGCAGCTCTCACTCTGGACTAGCGGGGGCATCAGATACGCAGTATTTT.

The rearrangement joins TRBV3-1 to TRBJ1-5, with D unclear. The germline V gene has CDR1 LGHDT and CDR2 YNNKEL (reference sequence). This CDR3 is 12 amino acids long. Trimming took 3 bases from V and 7 from J, leaving 7 bases between them. The CDR3 bases are TGTGCCAGCAGCCACCAGCGGCAGCCCCAGCATTTT. This gives the protein CASSHQRQPQHF.

In its sample, this clonotype was seen many times. This chain joins TRBV7-2 and TRBJ2-1; D not resolved. V was cut by 5 bases and J by 14 bases, with 16 bases left in between. CDR1 and CDR2 (germline): SGHTA, FQGNSA. CDR3 length: 12 residues. In nucleotides, the CDR3 is TGTGCCAGCAGCCCCGGATCTAACATGGAGTTCTTC. Residues: CASSPGSNMEFF.

This clonotype showed up just a few times. V gene TRBV12-3 or TRBV12-4 combines with J gene TRBJ2-7, with 8 bases lining up with TRBD1. The CDR3 loop spans 15 amino acids. V lost 6 bases, J lost 0 bases, and 7 bases stayed unmatched. The CDR3 is CASSKTGESSYEQYF. DNA of the CDR3: TGTGCCAGCAGCAAGACAGGGGAGAGCTCCTACGAGCAGTACTTC.

In this sample, this clonotype turned up a few times. Written as DNA, the CDR3 is TGTGCCAGCAGCTCAGTACCCGATACGCAGTATTTT. Protein sequence: CASSSVPDTQYF. The rearrangement joins TRBV11-3 to TRBJ2-3; D not resolved. The CDR3 sequence is 12 residues long. Germline CDR1 is SGHNT and CDR2 is YENEEA. V was trimmed by 4 bases and J by 6 bases, leaving 8 bases between them.

Many counts were recorded for this clonotype. The V and J genes are TRBV11-2 and TRBJ1-1; no firm D call. Germline CDR1 reads SGHAT; CDR2 reads FQNNGV. V was clipped by 5 bases and J by 4 bases, with 26 bases between them. The CDR3 loop spans 18 amino acids. For the CDR3, the DNA is TGTGCCAGCAGCCTATTTTTAGACTTTAGGAGTGTGAGCACTGAAGCTTTCTTT. This encodes CASSLFLDFRSVSTEAFF.

Only a few counts were recorded for this clonotype. This chain joins TRBV20-1 and TRBJ2-3; D might be TRBD1 (5 bases). The length of the CDR3 is 14 residues. CDR1 DFQATT and CDR2 SNEGSKA come from the germline V gene (reference sequence). Trimming pared 1 base from V and 4 bases from J, leaving 12 bases between. The DNA for the CDR3 is TGCAGTGCTAGAGTGCAGGGTTGGGCAGATACGCAGTATTTT. This gives the protein CSARVQGWADTQYF.

The chain recombines TRBV7-2 with TRBJ2-7, with 8 bases aligning to TRBD1. This CDR3 is built from 13 residues. The germline V gene has CDR1 SGHTA and CDR2 FQGNSA. The junction had 3 bases not matched to a gene; V was cut back by 5 bases and J by 3 bases. This CDR3 reads CASSIDRGYEQYF. CDR3 in DNA: TGTGCCAGCAGCATCGACAGGGGCTACGAGCAGTACTTC.

J is TRBJ1-4 and V is TRBV4-3; D not resolved. The germline V and J ends were trimmed by 1 base and 3 bases, with 12 bases remaining between them. The CDR3 has 16 residues. The germline V gene has CDR1 LGHNA and CDR2 YSLEER. In nucleotides, the CDR3 is TGCGCCAGCAGCCAAGGGGCAGAAAGCCCTAATGAAAAACTGTTTTTT. It translates to CASSQGAESPNEKLFF.

This clonotype was counted a few times. This chain links TRBV18 with TRBJ1-4; unclear D gene. V shed 3 bases and J shed 8 bases, with 10 bases lying between them. Germline V lookup: CDR1 KGHSH, CDR2 LQKENI. The CDR3 runs to 13 residues. CDR3 coding DNA: TGTGCCAGCTCACCGGGCTTAGAGGAAAAACTGTTTTTT. Translating gives CASSPGLEEKLFF.

The chain is built from TRBV6-6 and TRBJ1-5; D remains unclear. The V and J ends lost 2 bases and 0 bases respectively, with 5 bases between them. Germline V CDR1 and CDR2: MNHNY, SVGAGI (reference sequence). This CDR3 region has 14 residues. CDR3 residues: CASSYTYSNQPQHF. CDR3 bases: TGTGCCAGCAGTTACACCTATAGCAATCAGCCCCAGCATTTT.

This clonotype came up many times. The V call is TRBV6-6, the J call TRBJ1-3, with 7 bases fitting TRBD1. From germline, CDR1 is MNHNY and CDR2 SVGAGI (reference sequence). The length of the CDR3 is 16 residues. The junction had 8 bases not matched to a gene; V was cut back by 4 bases and J by 2 bases. CDR3 nucleotides: TGTGCCAGCAGTTCCCATTCTGACAGGGCTGGAAACACCATATATTTT. This encodes CASSSHSDRAGNTIYF.

The chain couples TRBV12-3 or TRBV12-4 to TRBJ1-1; TRBD1 matches at 7 bases. This CDR3 is 14 amino acids long. Trimming took 7 bases from V and 0 from J; bases not matched to a gene: 5. DNA of the CDR3: TGTGCCAGCACCGGACAGGCGGTGAACACTGAAGCTTTCTTT. Its protein product is CASTGQAVNTEAFF.

This clonotype was seen many times. The CDR3 nucleotides read TGCGCCAGCAGCCAAGATCCCGCAGGGCCTAACTATGGCTACACCTTC. It is translated as CASSQDPAGPNYGYTF. The chain joins TRBV4-3 to TRBJ1-2; perhaps TRBD1 as D (5 bases). Germline CDR1 is LGHNA and CDR2 is YSLEER. The V gene lost 0 bases and the J gene lost 0 bases, with 11 bases spanning the gap. There are 16 residues in the CDR3.

J is TRBJ1-6 and V is TRBV11-3; weak D call: TRBD1 (5 bases). V was pared by 4 bases and J by 0 bases, with 16 bases between. This CDR3 is 18 amino acids long. Germline V gene data show CDR1 as SGHNT and CDR2 as YENEEA. CDR3 region: CASSSGEGMSSYNSPLHF. CDR3 DNA: TGTGCCAGCAGCTCGGGTGAGGGGATGAGCTCCTATAATTCACCCCTCCACTTT.

There are many counts of this clonotype. Sequence at one end of the junction differs from germline and may be a read error. The genes are TRBV6-6 and TRBJ1-1, with D unclear. Germline loops: CDR1 MNHNY, CDR2 SVGAGI (reference sequence). This CDR3 has 12 amino acids. The CDR3 protein is CASSYSGPIRIF. The CDR3 DNA sequence: TGTGCCAGCAGTTACTCAGGCCCAATTAGAATCTTT.

This clonotype was seen ten or more times. The chain employs TRBV20-1 and TRBJ1-1, with D perhaps matching TRBD1 (6 bases). There are 14 residues in the CDR3. CDR1 and CDR2 (germline): DFQATT, SNEGSKA (reference sequence). As DNA, the CDR3 is TGCAGCCAGGCCCGGGGGCAAATGAACACTGAAGCTTTCTTT. It translates to CSQARGQMNTEAFF.

There are many counts of this clonotype. The genes are TRBV7-2 and TRBJ2-2; weak D call: TRBD1 (5 bases). V gave up 5 bases and J gave up 13 bases, with 11 bases separating them. Per germline, CDR1 SGHTA and CDR2 FQGNSA. This CDR3 comprises 11 residues. The CDR3 DNA reads TGTGCCAGCAGCACAGGACGGAGGCTGTTTTTT. Amino acid sequence: CASSTGRRLFF.

This clonotype was seen ten or more times. CDR3 sequence reads: CASSPDIYYGYTF. As DNA, the CDR3 is TGTGCCAGCAGCCCTGACATTTACTATGGCTACACCTTC. The rearrangement joins TRBV5-6 to TRBJ1-2; D is unresolved. V lost 4 bases to trimming and J lost 3 bases, with 10 bases between them. The V gene's germline CDR1 is SGHDT and CDR2 YYEEEE. This CDR3 contains 13 residues.

This clonotype was counted many times. This chain connects TRBV9 to TRBJ1-5, with D unclear. The germline CDR1 and CDR2 sequences are SGDLS and YYNGEE. V was pared by 2 bases and J by 2 bases, with 8 bases between. This CDR3 is 14 amino acids long. The chain's CDR3 is CASSVGLGNQPQHF. The CDR3 DNA sequence: TGTGCCAGCAGCGTCGGACTAGGCAATCAGCCCCAGCATTTT. Based on the CDR3 plus reference TRBV9 and TRBJ1-5, the full variable domain is DSGVTQTPKHLITATGQRVTLRCSPRSGDLSVYWYQQSLDQGLQFLIQYYNGEERAKGNILERFSAQQFPDLHSELNLSSLELGDSALYFCASSVGLGNQPQHFGDGTRLSIL.

In this sample, this clonotype turned up a few times. This chain joins TRBV7-8 and TRBJ2-6; tentatively, D is TRBD1 or TRBD2 (5 bases each). The V and J ends lost 3 bases and 0 bases respectively, with 12 bases between them. Looked up from germline, CDR1 is SGHVS and CDR2 is FQNEAQ. The CDR3 loop spans 17 amino acids. The CDR3 reads CASSLVGVNSGANVLTF. The CDR3 DNA reads as TGTGCCAGCAGCTTGGTGGGGGTAAACTCTGGGGCCAACGTCCTGACTTTC.

This sequence joins TRBV18 and TRBJ1-5; 7 nucleotides agree with TRBD1. The V segment lost 5 bases and the J segment 5 bases; nucleotides outside the gene matches: 6. In germline, CDR1 is KGHSH, CDR2 LQKENI. The CDR3 covers 14 residues. The CDR3 loop is CASSRGQGDQPQHF. CDR3 nucleotide sequence: TGTGCCAGCTCAAGGGGTCAGGGGGATCAGCCCCAGCATTTT. Supplemented by reference TRBV18 and TRBJ1-5, the full variable domain reads NAGVMQNPRHLVRRRGQEARLRCSPMKGHSHVYWYRQLPEEGLKFMVYLQKENIIDESGMPKERFSAEFPKEGPSILRIQQVVRGDSAAYFCASSRGQGDQPQHFGDGTRLSIL.

The chain couples TRBV11-3 to TRBJ1-2; maybe TRBD1 (5 bases). From germline, CDR1 is SGHNT and CDR2 YENEEA. With 0 bases removed from V and 4 bases from J, the gap between germline ends came to 15 bases. This CDR3 is built from 16 residues. CDR3 sequence (DNA): TGTGCCAGCAGCTTAGATCTTATCAGGAGGGGCTATGGCTACACCTTC. The encoded protein is CASSLDLIRRGYGYTF.